The T cell receptor (beta chain) under discussion was sequenced for a study of T cells in Graves' hyperthyroidism and ophthalmopathy. The wider study: Initial diagnosis, before any treatment, was when peripheral blood was collected. Study-level points and caveats: Blood held most thyroid clonotypes expanded above 0.001 frequency. Separation of ophthalmopathy from stable hyperthyroidism was achieved by a 13 V-J model.

Worth noting for this clonotype: Its target is not known.

Amplification of TCR beta CDR3 regions was performed using RNA transcripts as template. HTBI primers were employed in a first-round RT-PCR of the TCR CDR3. TCRdb used MiXCR to reprocess the multiplex PCR reads, holding one entry per CDR3 protein. This table holds about 640,000 distinct CDR3 sequences, more than 12% found once. The CDR3 totals 12 residues. V lost 0 bases and J lost 7, with 3 bases in between. From germline, CDR1 is ENHRY and CDR2 SYGVKD. The gene calls are TRBV10-3 and TRBJ2-2; D is unclear. This receptor was obtained from a woman aged 50 to 60 with Graves' ophthalmopathy. The sequencing input was blood. The CDR3 coding sequence is TGTGCCATCAGTGAGTCGGTCGGGGAGCTGTTTTTT. Its translation: CAISESVGELFF.